Sequencing of this TCR beta chain was carried out in a study of blood T cell repertoires in COVID-19. Sequencing used immunoSEQ multiplex PCR; TCRdb keeps in-frame clones, though not all of them. The sample lists a few hundred thousand clones, 75% to 90% occurring once. Trimming left V 0 bases short and J 7 bases short, with 11 bases between. The CDR3 length is 15 residues. CDR1 and CDR2 from the germline V gene are SGHDT and YYEEEE. The clonotype originates from a man aged 25 to 40 who had recovered from COVID-19. The sequenced material came from PBMCs or T cells enriched from blood (not recorded which). This rearrangement joins TRBV5-6 to TRBJ1-6, with no clear D. The chain's CDR3 is CASSLEEAWNSPLHF. The CDR3 coding sequence is TGTGCCAGCAGCTTGGAGGAGGCTTGGAATTCACCCCTCCACTTT.